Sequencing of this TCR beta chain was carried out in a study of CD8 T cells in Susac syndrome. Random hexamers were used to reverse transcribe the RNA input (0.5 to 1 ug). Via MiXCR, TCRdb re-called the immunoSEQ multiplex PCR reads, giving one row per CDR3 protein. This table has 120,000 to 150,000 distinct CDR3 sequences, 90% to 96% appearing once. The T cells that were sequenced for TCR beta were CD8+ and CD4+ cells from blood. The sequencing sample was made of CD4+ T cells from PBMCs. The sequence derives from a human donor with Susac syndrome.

In nucleotides, the CDR3 is TGCGCCAGCAGCCAAGCGACGTTTTCAGAACTTTATAGCAATCAGCCCCAGCATTTT. Protein: CASSQATFSELYSNQPQHF. The J gene is TRBJ1-5, the V gene TRBV4-1; D uncertain. CDR3 size: 19 residues. The V gene's germline CDR1 is MGHRA and CDR2 YSYEKL. V dropped 1 base and J dropped 0 bases, with 19 bases sitting between them.